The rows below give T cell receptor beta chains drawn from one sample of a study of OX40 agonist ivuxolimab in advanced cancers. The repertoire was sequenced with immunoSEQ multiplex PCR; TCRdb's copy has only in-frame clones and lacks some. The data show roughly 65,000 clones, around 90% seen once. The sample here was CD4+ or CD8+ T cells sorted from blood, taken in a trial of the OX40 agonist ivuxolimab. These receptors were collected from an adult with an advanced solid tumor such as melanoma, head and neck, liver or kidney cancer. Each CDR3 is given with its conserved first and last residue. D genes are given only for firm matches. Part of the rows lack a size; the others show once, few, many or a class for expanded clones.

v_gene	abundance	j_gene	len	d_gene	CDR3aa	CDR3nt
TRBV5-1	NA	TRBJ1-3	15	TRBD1	CASSSGQASGNTIYF	TGCGCCAGCAGCTCCGGACAGGCCTCTGGAAACACCATATATTTT
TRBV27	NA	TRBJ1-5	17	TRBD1	CASSLHFRGRVPPSQHF	TGTGCCAGCAGTTTGCATTTTAGGGGGCGGGTCCCCCCGTCCCAGCATTTT
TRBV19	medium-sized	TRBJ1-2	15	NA	CASTLLDRTNYGYTF	TGTGCCAGCACACTTCTCGACAGGACTAACTATGGCTACACCTTC
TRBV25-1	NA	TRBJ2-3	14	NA	CASSLGWGTDTQYF	TGTGCCAGCAGTTTGGGATGGGGCACAGATACGCAGTATTTT
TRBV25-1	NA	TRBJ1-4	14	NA	CASGGWGFEEKLFF	TGTGCCAGCGGGGGTTGGGGGTTTGAAGAAAAACTGTTTTTT
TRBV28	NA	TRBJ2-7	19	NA	CASSFWIGPGGQISYEQYF	TGTGCCAGCAGTTTTTGGATAGGTCCGGGGGGCCAAATCTCCTACGAGCAGTACTTC
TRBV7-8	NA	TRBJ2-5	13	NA	CASSYVIGETQYF	TGTGCCAGCAGCTATGTAATCGGAGAGACCCAGTACTTC
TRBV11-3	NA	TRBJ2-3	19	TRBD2	CASSPGLAGGRWNTDTQYF	TGTGCCAGCAGCCCCGGACTAGCGGGGGGGCGTTGGAATACAGATACGCAGTATTTT
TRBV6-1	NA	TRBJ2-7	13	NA	CASSRDADYEQYF	TGTGCCAGCAGTCGGGACGCTGACTACGAGCAGTACTTC
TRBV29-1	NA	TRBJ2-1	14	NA	CSVGALANYNEQFF	TGCAGCGTTGGCGCTCTAGCGAACTACAATGAGCAGTTCTTC
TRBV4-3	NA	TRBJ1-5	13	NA	CASSQDLGQPQHF	TGCGCCAGCAGCCAAGATTTGGGACAGCCCCAGCATTTT
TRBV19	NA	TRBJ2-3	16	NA	CASSPKRQKAPDTQYF	TGTGCCAGTAGTCCCAAAAGACAAAAAGCACCAGATACGCAGTATTTT
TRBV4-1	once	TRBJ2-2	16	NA	CASRVRVGPNTGELFF	TGCGCCAGCAGGGTCAGGGTTGGTCCGAACACCGGGGAGCTGTTTTTT
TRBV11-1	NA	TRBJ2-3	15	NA	CASSYSGTGTDTQYF	TGTGCCAGCAGCTATTCCGGGACGGGCACAGATACGCAGTATTTT
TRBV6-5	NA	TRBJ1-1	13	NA	CASNRGKNTEAFF	TGTGCCAGCAATCGGGGAAAGAACACTGAAGCTTTCTTT
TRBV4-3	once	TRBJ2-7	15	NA	CASSQDFPDSYEQYF	TGCGCCAGCAGCCAAGATTTTCCGGACTCCTACGAGCAGTACTTC